The present TCR beta chain was sequenced within a study of CD8+CD57+ T cells in acquired aplastic anemia. The wider study: The sorted CD4+ and CD8+ cells yielded an average around 3.2 ug of DNA.

Comments on this clonotype: Its antigen is currently unknown.

Study observations and caveats: With respect to CD8+ Simpson's diversity, patients and controls did not differ significantly. Around 29 CD8+ CDR3 sequences were shared between patients and controls.

Sequenced patients had shown CD8+CD57+ cell expansion by flow cytometry. Each patient carried a diagnosis of severe acquired aplastic anemia. The use of genomic DNA as template underpinned the TCR beta VDJ and CDR3 profiling. TCRdb reprocessed the reads with MiXCR, giving one entry per CDR3 protein. The table includes about 190,000 distinct CDR3 sequences, 40% to 55% detected once. The CDR3 sequence is 13 residues long. Germline loops: CDR1 LNHDA, CDR2 SQIVND (reference sequence). V lost 4 bases to trimming and J lost 11 bases, with 15 bases between them. This receptor was identified in a human donor with aplastic anemia. Material: sorted CD4+, CD8+, or CD8+CD57+ T cells (not recorded which) from PBMCs. The chain is built from TRBV19 and TRBJ1-5; D might be TRBD1 (5 bases). Written as DNA, the CDR3 is TGTGCCAGTAGTACGGAGGGGCGGGGAGCCCAGCATTTT. Translating it yields CASSTEGRGAQHF.